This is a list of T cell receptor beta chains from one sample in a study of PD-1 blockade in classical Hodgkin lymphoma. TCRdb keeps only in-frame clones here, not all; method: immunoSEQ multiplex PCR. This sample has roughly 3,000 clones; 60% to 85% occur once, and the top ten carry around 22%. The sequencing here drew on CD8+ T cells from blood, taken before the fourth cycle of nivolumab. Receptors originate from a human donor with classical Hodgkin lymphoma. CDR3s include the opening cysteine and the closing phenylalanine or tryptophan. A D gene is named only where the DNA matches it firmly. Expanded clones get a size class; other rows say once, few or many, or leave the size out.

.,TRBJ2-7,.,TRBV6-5,TGTGCCAGCAGTTACTCGCCCGTTGCCCCCGAGCAGTACTTC,CASSYSPVAPEQYF
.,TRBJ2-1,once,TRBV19,TGTGCCAGTAGTATAGGGATCAGTCCCTCCTACAATGAGCAGTTCTTC,CASSIGISPSYNEQFF
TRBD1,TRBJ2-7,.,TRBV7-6,TGTGCCAGCAGTCCCCCGGGACAGCGCCCCTACGAGCAGTACTTC,CASSPPGQRPYEQYF
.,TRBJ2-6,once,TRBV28,TGTGCCAGCAGTGGGGGGGCCCCGAGCTCTGGGGCCAACGTCCTGACTTTC,CASSGGAPSSGANVLTF
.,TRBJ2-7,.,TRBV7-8,TGTGCCAGCAGTCCCGACTACGAGCAGTACTTC,CASSPDYEQYF
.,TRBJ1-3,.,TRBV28,TGTGCCAGCAGTCCCTGGACAGTCTCTGGAAACACCATATATTTT,CASSPWTVSGNTIYF
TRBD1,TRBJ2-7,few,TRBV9,TGTGCCAGCAGCTTGGGACAGGGAACTTACGAGCAGTACTTC,CASSLGQGTYEQYF
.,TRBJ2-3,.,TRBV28,TGTGCCAGCAGTTTCCGAGACAGGTCCCCAGATACGCAGTATTTT,CASSFRDRSPDTQYF
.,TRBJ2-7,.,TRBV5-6,TGTGCCAGCAGCTTTGGGCAAGGCGGCGGCTACGAGCAGTACTTC,CASSFGQGGGYEQYF
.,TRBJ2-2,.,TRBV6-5,TGTGCCAGCAGTTACCTCCTAGAAAACACCGGGGAGCTGTTTTTT,CASSYLLENTGELFF
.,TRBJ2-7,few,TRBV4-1,TGCGCCAGCAGCCAAGAACCGGGATCTACCTACGAGCAGTACTTC,CASSQEPGSTYEQYF
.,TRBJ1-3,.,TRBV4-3,TGCGCCAGCAGCCAAGATGTTGGGGGAACTGGAAACACCATATATTTT,CASSQDVGGTGNTIYF
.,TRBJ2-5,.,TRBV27,TGTGCCAGTGGGGGTCCCGCGGAGACCCAGTACTTC,CASGGPAETQYF
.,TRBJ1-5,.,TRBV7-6,TGTGCCAGCAGCCCTTGGAGCAATCAGCCCCAGCATTTT,CASSPWSNQPQHF
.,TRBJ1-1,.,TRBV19,TGTGCCAGTAGTATAGATTTAATATGGGATCACACTGAAGCTTTCTTT,CASSIDLIWDHTEAFF
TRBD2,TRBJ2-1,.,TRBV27,TGTGCCACCTCGTCCAGCGGGGGGTACAATGAGCAGTTCTTC,CATSSSGGYNEQFF
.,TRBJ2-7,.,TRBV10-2,TGCGCCAGCTGGGACACAGGCTACGAGCAGTACTTC,CASWDTGYEQYF
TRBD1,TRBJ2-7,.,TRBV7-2,TGTGCCAGCAGCCAGGGACAGGGGGGCTACGAGCAGTACTTC,CASSQGQGGYEQYF
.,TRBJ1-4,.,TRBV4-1,TGCGCCAGCAGCCAAGGGAGGGGCCTGACGGAAAAACTGTTTTTT,CASSQGRGLTEKLFF
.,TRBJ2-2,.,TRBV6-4,TGTGCCAGCAGTGGAGGTTCTGGCGCCGGGGAGCTGTTTTTT,CASSGGSGAGELFF
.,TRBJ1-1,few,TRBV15,TGTGCCACCAGCAGAGATGAGGTTGGCATGAACACTGAAGCTTTCTTT,CATSRDEVGMNTEAFF
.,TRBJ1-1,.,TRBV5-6,TGTGCCAGCAGCTCGCCCTTGGGGGCCCAAGAAGCTTTCTTT,CASSSPLGAQEAFF
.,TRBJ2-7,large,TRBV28,TGTGCCAGCAGTTTTTTTGGGAACTCCTACGAGCAGTACTTC,CASSFFGNSYEQYF
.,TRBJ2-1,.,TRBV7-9,TGTGCCAGCAGCCCGACTCATCAGGACAATGAGCAGTTCTTC,CASSPTHQDNEQFF
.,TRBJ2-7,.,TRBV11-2,TGTGCCAGCAGCTTAACTATGACAGAGCAGTACTTC,CASSLTMTEQYF